This T cell receptor (beta chain) was captured in a study of shared clonotypes between healthy human individuals. Study context: Donor ages ranged 18 to 49 years: a couple of women, a few men.

Cells designated naive CD8 were CD45RO-negative and were positively selected for CCR7, with terminally differentiated effector memory CD45RA+ cells excluded. The germline V gene encodes CDR1 SGHTA and CDR2 FQGNSA. The V and J ends lost 5 bases and 2 bases respectively, with 9 bases between them. The CDR3 loop spans 13 amino acids. TCRdb's table, derived via immunoSEQ multiplex PCR, lists solely in-frame clones and lacks some. The sample lists around 2.1 million clones, 90% to 95% occurring once. This receptor was identified in a young man in good health. Some clones in this sample may be carry-over from other donors' samples. Sequenced input: naive CD8+ T cells from PBMCs. The rearrangement uses TRBV7-2 and TRBJ2-5; D possibly matches TRBD1 or TRBD2 (5 bases each). CDR3 region: CASSVWGQETQYF. CDR3 DNA sequence: TGTGCCAGCAGCGTTTGGGGGCAAGAGACCCAGTACTTC.